A single sample is the source of the 14 T cell receptor beta chains below, sequenced in a study of T cell responses to AZD1222 COVID-19 vaccine. The protocol was immunoSEQ multiplex PCR, while the TCRdb copy is restricted to in-frame clones and leaves out a portion. Of about 86,000 clones in the sample, 85% to 90% were seen once. This sample comprised peripheral blood, obtained on day 0 of MenACWY control vaccination. These receptors were taken from an adult in good health.

The chain has TRBV10-3 and TRBJ1-4; D possibly corresponds to TRBD1 (5 bases). The CDR3 spans 15 residues. The germline V and J ends were trimmed by 2 bases and 2 bases, with 9 bases remaining between them. Germline V gene data show CDR1 as ENHRY and CDR2 as SYGVKD. The chain's CDR3 is CAISEMGETNEKLFF. In DNA form, the CDR3 reads TGTGCCATCAGTGAGATGGGGGAGACTAATGAAAAACTGTTTTTT.

This clone was seen a handful of times. The chain couples TRBV2 to TRBJ1-1; the D is unclear. Germline CDR1 SNHLY, CDR2 FYNNEI. Trimming shortened V by 4 bases and J by 3 bases, and 3 bases separated the two germline ends. This CDR3 comprises 11 residues. The CDR3 region is CASSGHTEAFF. CDR3 nucleotide sequence: TGTGCCAGCAGTGGGCACACTGAAGCTTTCTTT.

The V call is TRBV7-3, the J call TRBJ1-1, with 7 bases matching TRBD1. Germline V gene data show CDR1 as SGHTA and CDR2 as FQGTGA. After removal of 4 bases from V and 5 bases from J, the junction contained 4 bases not matched to a gene. The CDR3 covers 13 residues. CDR3 nucleotide sequence: TGTGCCAGCAGCTCAACGACAGGGACTGAAGCTTTCTTT. Encoded protein: CASSSTTGTEAFF.

The V call is TRBV7-9, the J call TRBJ1-1, with unresolved D. Germline CDR1 SEHNR, CDR2 FQNEAQ (reference sequence). This CDR3 is built from 15 residues. Deletions cut 4 bases from V and 7 bases from J, with 19 bases between. The CDR3 DNA reads as TGTGCCAGCAGCTCCCCGAGGACCGCTGATATTGAAGCTTTCTTT. It encodes CASSSPRTADIEAFF. The full variable domain, rest sourced from reference TRBV7-9 and TRBJ1-1, is DTGVSQNPRHKITKRGQNVTFRCDPISEHNRLYWYRQTLGQGPEFLTYFQNEAQLEKSRLLSDRFSAERPKGSFSTLEIQRTEQGDSAMYLCASSSPRTADIEAFFGQGTRLTVV.

The CDR3 DNA follows: TGTGCCATCAGTGAGTCAACAGGGAAATATCAGCCCCAGCATTTT. It codes for CAISESTGKYQPQHF. The chain couples TRBV10-3 to TRBJ1-5; possible D gene TRBD1, 6 bases. The CDR3 consists of 15 residues. Germline values: CDR1 ENHRY, CDR2 SYGVKD. V lost 0 bases and J 5 bases, leaving 11 bases between the germline ends.

Of note for this clone: Its ends do not fully match the called genes, so a read error is possible. The chain uses TRBV10-3 and TRBJ1-2; 7 bases agree with TRBD1. The V gene's germline CDR1 is ENHRY and CDR2 SYGVKD. The CDR3 consists of 12 residues. The CDR3 spells CAISESGGQPSF. As DNA, the CDR3 is TGTGCCATCAGTGAGTCCGGGGGACAGCCTTCCTTC.

J is TRBJ1-3 and V is TRBV7-9, with D hard to call. Deletions cut 1 base from V and 0 bases from J, with 13 bases between. Germline V lookup: CDR1 SEHNR, CDR2 FQNEAQ (reference sequence). This CDR3 is built from 17 residues. The chain's CDR3 is CASSLDVGVHSGNTIYF. The CDR3 DNA sequence: TGTGCCAGCAGCTTAGATGTCGGTGTTCACTCTGGAAACACCATATATTTT.

The J gene is TRBJ2-5, the V gene TRBV9; D possibly corresponds to TRBD1 (6 bases). This CDR3 has 15 residues. Germline CDR1 is SGDLS and CDR2 is YYNGEE. The V end lost 3 bases, the J end lost 1 base, and 13 bases lay between the germline ends. The chain's CDR3 is CASSADGTIQETQYF. The CDR3 coding sequence is TGTGCCAGCAGCGCTGACGGGACAATCCAAGAGACCCAGTACTTC.

Turning to this clone: This sample also contains other DNA sequences that code for the same CDR3. CDR3 sequence: CASSFNGQETQYF. DNA for the CDR3: TGTGCCAGCAGTTTCAACGGCCAAGAGACCCAGTACTTC. V gene TRBV28 combines with J gene TRBJ2-5; D remains ambiguous. Germline V CDR1 and CDR2: MDHEN, SYDVKM. The CDR3 runs 13 residues. V was shortened by 3 bases and J by 1 base, with 6 bases between the two germline ends.

Comment on this clone: Distinct nucleotide sequences in the sample also encode this CDR3. V is TRBV19 and J is TRBJ1-6, with D possibly being TRBD1 (5 bases). The CDR3 consists of 16 residues. Trimming removed 3 bases from V and 0 bases from J, with 9 bases in between. Germline CDR1 LNHDA, CDR2 SQIVND (reference sequence). As DNA, the CDR3 is TGTGCCAGTAGTATTTCAGGGAGCTCCTATAATTCACCCCTCCACTTT. Protein: CASSISGSSYNSPLHF.

The CDR3 is CASSLVGTSTGELFF. The DNA of the CDR3 is TGTGCCAGCAGCCTAGTAGGGACTAGCACTGGGGAGCTGTTTTTT. The chain employs TRBV7-2 and TRBJ2-2, with 9 bases fitting TRBD2. Germline assignment: CDR1 SGHTA and CDR2 FQGNSA. CDR3 length equals 15 residues. V lost 5 bases, J lost 8 bases, and 9 bases stayed unmatched.

Comment on this clone: In the same sample, other DNA sequences code for this CDR3. V and J are TRBV30 and TRBJ1-1; D unresolved. Germline CDR1 and CDR2: GTSNPN and SVGIG (reference sequence). CDR3 length equals 13 residues. Trimming stripped 4 bases from V and 0 bases from J, with 9 bases between. This CDR3 is CAWTRGMNTEAFF. CDR3 bases: TGTGCCTGGACCCGGGGTATGAACACTGAAGCTTTCTTT.

V is TRBV6-6 and J is TRBJ1-1; D gene uncertain. Germline V gene lookup returns CDR1 MNHNY and CDR2 SVGAGI (reference sequence). CDR3 length: 14 residues. V was trimmed by 2 bases and J by 10 bases, leaving 17 bases between them. The CDR3 here is CASSYDPKTAGAFF. The CDR3 nucleotides read TGTGCCAGCAGTTACGACCCTAAGACTGCGGGAGCTTTCTTT.

The J gene is TRBJ2-6, the V gene TRBV13; no definite D call. The CDR3 is 16 amino acids. V was clipped by 0 bases and J by 2 bases, with 8 bases between them. Germline CDR1 reads PRHDT; CDR2 reads FYEKMQ (reference sequence). CDR3 amino acids: CASSLGNIAGANVLTF. As DNA, the CDR3 is TGTGCCAGCAGCTTAGGAAACATCGCTGGGGCCAACGTCCTGACTTTC. The complete variable domain, with remaining parts taken from reference TRBV13 and TRBJ2-6, reads AAGVIQSPRHLIKEKRETATLKCYPIPRHDTVYWYQQGPGQDPQFLISFYEKMQSDKGSIPDRFSAQQFSDYHSELNMSSLELGDSALYFCASSLGNIAGANVLTFGAGSRLTVL.